This T cell receptor beta chain was documented in a study of blood T cells in healthy people across ages. Findings and caveats of the study: Estimated diversity, derived from one million T cells, was regarded as an underestimate.

The authors ran a second PCR of roughly 6 to 11 cycles using a sample-barcoded 5' primer and a J-beta primer mix. One entry per CDR3 protein, called by TCRdb with MiXCR from the 5' RACE reads. The repertoire includes roughly 900,000 distinct CDR3 sequences, roughly 43% of them detected once, and around 15% sits in the top ten. This clonotype was detected a few times. Its cognate antigen is unknown. The sequenced sample consisted of blood. The TCR originated in a man younger than 45 in good health.

The DNA of the CDR3 is TGTGCCAGTCGTGGGGGGCCTAGTGGGTATGGCTACACCTTC. Protein sequence: CASRGGPSGYGYTF. The chain carries TRBV12-3 or TRBV12-4 and TRBJ1-2, with D perhaps TRBD1 (6 bases). The CDR3 runs to 14 residues. V lost 9 bases and J lost 5, with 19 bases in between.